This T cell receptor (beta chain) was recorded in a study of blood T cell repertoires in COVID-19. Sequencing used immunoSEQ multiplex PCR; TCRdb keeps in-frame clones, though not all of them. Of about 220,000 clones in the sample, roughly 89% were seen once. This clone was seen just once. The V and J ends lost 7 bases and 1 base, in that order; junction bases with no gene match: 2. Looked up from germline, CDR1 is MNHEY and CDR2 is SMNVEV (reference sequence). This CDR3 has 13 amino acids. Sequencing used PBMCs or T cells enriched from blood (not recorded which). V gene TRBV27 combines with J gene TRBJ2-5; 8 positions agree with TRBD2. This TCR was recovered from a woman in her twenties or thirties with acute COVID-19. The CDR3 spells CASKRGGQETQYF. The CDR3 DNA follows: TGTGCCAGCAAACGGGGGGGCCAAGAGACCCAGTACTTC.